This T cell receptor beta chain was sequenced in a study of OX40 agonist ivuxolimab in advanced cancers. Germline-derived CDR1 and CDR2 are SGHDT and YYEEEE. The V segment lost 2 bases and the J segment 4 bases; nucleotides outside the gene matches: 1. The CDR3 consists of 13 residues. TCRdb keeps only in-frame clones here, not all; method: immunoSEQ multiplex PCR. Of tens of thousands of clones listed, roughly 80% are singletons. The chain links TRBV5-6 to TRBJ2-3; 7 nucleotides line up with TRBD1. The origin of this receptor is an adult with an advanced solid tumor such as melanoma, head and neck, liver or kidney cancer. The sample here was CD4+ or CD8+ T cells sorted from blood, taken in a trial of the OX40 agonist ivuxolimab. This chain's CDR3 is CASSLTGADTQYF. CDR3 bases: TGTGCCAGCAGCTTAACAGGGGCAGATACGCAGTATTTT.